The next 18 T cell receptor beta chains were all read from a single sample in a study of vaccination and CD4 T cells after COVID-19. TCRdb analysed the PCR reads with MiXCR anew, one entry per CDR3 protein. In the table there are about 18,000 distinct CDR3 sequences, 50% to 65% of which are singletons. The input for sequencing was CD4+ T cells from blood, taken after SARS-CoV-2 vaccination. These receptor sequences come from a human donor who had recovered from COVID-19.

This clonotype turned up a few times. This chain joins TRBV20-1 and TRBJ2-7; no definite D call. Germline V gene sequence: CDR1 DFQATT, CDR2 SNEGSKA (reference sequence). CDR3 length: 17 amino acids. V dropped 0 bases and J dropped 1 base, with 19 bases sitting between them. DNA of the CDR3: TGCAGTGCTAGAGATCGGTTGAACGGACGGAATTCCTACGAGCAGTACTTC. The encoded protein is CSARDRLNGRNSYEQYF.

CDR3 DNA: TGTGCCAGCAGTTTTCCATACAAAACAGATCAGCCCCAGCATTTT. Translated: CASSFPYKTDQPQHF. V gene TRBV28 combines with J gene TRBJ1-5; D not certain. The V end lost 3 bases, the J end lost 5 bases, and 14 bases lay between the germline ends. The CDR3 has 15 residues. Germline V lookup: CDR1 MDHEN, CDR2 SYDVKM.

The chain employs TRBV28 and TRBJ2-7, with D possibly being TRBD1 (6 bases). The CDR3 length is 13 residues. V gave up 5 bases and J gave up 6 bases, with 14 bases separating them. CDR1 is MDHEN, CDR2 SYDVKM, per germline. CDR3 amino acids: CASSLGTPGEQYF. The CDR3 coding sequence is TGTGCCAGCAGTCTGGGGACACCGGGCGAGCAGTACTTC.

The chain links TRBV19 to TRBJ2-7, with 8 positions matching TRBD2. V trimming: 6 bases; J trimming: 3 bases; junction bases outside the gene matches: 7. This CDR3 spans 14 amino acids. Germline assignment: CDR1 LNHDA and CDR2 SQIVND (reference sequence). The CDR3 here is CASSRGGEYYEQYF. The CDR3 bases are TGTGCCAGTAGCCGGGGGGGCGAATACTACGAGCAGTACTTC.

V and J are TRBV27 and TRBJ2-7; D unresolved. Trimming removed 6 bases at V and 5 bases at J, with 8 bases between. CDR1 and CDR2 (germline): MNHEY, SMNVEV (reference sequence). This CDR3 region has 11 residues. The CDR3 region has the DNA TGTGCCAGCAGCACGTTCGACGAGCAGTACTTC. Encoded protein: CASSTFDEQYF.

The chain recombines TRBV28 with TRBJ2-2, with 8 positions matching TRBD2. Per germline, CDR1 MDHEN and CDR2 SYDVKM. J was trimmed by 4 bases and V by 5 bases; bases with no gene match: 9. The CDR3 runs 16 residues. The CDR3 nucleotides are TGTGCCAGCAGTCCCCTCCGGGCGGGAGGCACCGGGGAGCTGTTTTTT. This gives the protein CASSPLRAGGTGELFF.

The chain carries TRBV7-6 and TRBJ2-1, with D maybe TRBD1 (5 bases). Trimming pared 1 base from V and 9 bases from J, leaving 13 bases between. This CDR3 comprises 14 residues. Germline V CDR1 and CDR2: SGHVS, FNYEAQ. This chain's CDR3 is CASSLVREASEQFF. CDR3 DNA: TGTGCCAGCAGCTTAGTCAGGGAAGCGAGTGAGCAGTTCTTC.

The chain uses TRBV5-4 and TRBJ1-1; D uncertain. The CDR3 covers 14 residues. V lost 6 bases and J lost 1, with 13 bases in between. Germline assignment: CDR1 SGHNT and CDR2 YYREEE (reference sequence). CDR3 protein: CASNTRGRNTEAFF. The CDR3 DNA is TGTGCCAGCAACACTCGTGGGAGGAACACTGAAGCTTTCTTT.

This clonotype was seen a few times. J is TRBJ1-2 and V is TRBV27; D gene uncertain. The CDR3 is made up of 13 amino acids. V lost 6 bases to trimming and J lost 4 bases, with 12 bases between them. Per the germline V gene, CDR1 is MNHEY and CDR2 is SMNVEV (reference sequence). The CDR3 spells CASSSGGLYGYTF. CDR3 nucleotide sequence: TGTGCCAGCAGCTCCGGAGGACTCTATGGCTACACCTTC.

The rearrangement joins TRBV11-2 to TRBJ1-2, with TRBD1 as a possible D gene (6 bases). Germline CDR1 SGHAT, CDR2 FQNNGV. The CDR3 runs 16 residues. V gave up 4 bases and J gave up 8 bases, with 23 bases separating them. The CDR3 region has the DNA TGTGCCAGCAGCTCCCCCGGGGGGGGCCTCAAGGAGGGCTACACCTTC. The encoded protein is CASSSPGGGLKEGYTF.

The gene calls are TRBV6-2 or TRBV6-3 and TRBJ2-5; D is ambiguous. Germline CDR1 and CDR2: MNHEY and SVGEGT. Trimming cost V 0 bases and J 5 bases, with 1 base left between them. The CDR3 is made up of 11 amino acids. The chain's CDR3 is CASSYSETQYF. CDR3 in DNA: TGTGCCAGCAGTTACTCCGAGACCCAGTACTTC.

The J gene is TRBJ2-2, the V gene TRBV7-3; D may be TRBD2 (6 bases). With 1 base removed from V and 7 bases from J, the gap between germline ends came to 10 bases. The CDR3 is 14 amino acids. Germline V gene lookup returns CDR1 SGHTA and CDR2 FQGTGA. CDR3 sequence reads: CASSLRRDGGELFF. The DNA for the CDR3 is TGTGCCAGCAGCTTAAGGCGGGATGGCGGGGAGCTGTTTTTT.

The chain carries TRBV6-2 or TRBV6-3 and TRBJ2-7, with 8 bases aligning to TRBD1. J lost 3 bases, V lost 5 bases, and 6 bases had no gene match. The germline V gene encodes CDR1 MNHEY and CDR2 SVGEGT. There are 14 residues in the CDR3. CDR3 coding DNA: TGTGCCAGCAGTCCGCACAGGGGGAACTACGAGCAGTACTTC. This translates into CASSPHRGNYEQYF.

This clonotype has a handful of counts. The genes are TRBV19 and TRBJ2-7; 8 bases are shared with TRBD1. Germline-derived CDR1 and CDR2 are LNHDA and SQIVND (reference sequence). The length of the CDR3 is 14 residues. The V and J ends lost 3 bases and 7 bases, in that order; junction bases with no gene match: 8. In nucleotides, the CDR3 is TGTGCCAGTAGTATCGGGGACAGGATGGAGGAGCAGTACTTC. Translation: CASSIGDRMEEQYF.

This clonotype has just a few counts. V usage is TRBV7-6 and J usage is TRBJ2-5; no clear D gene. The ends were cut back, 1 base at V and 4 bases at J, with 10 bases in the middle. The CDR3 totals 14 residues. The V gene's germline CDR1 is SGHVS and CDR2 FNYEAQ. CDR3 amino acids: CASSLGAGRETQYF. The CDR3 DNA is TGTGCCAGCAGCTTAGGCGCAGGACGAGAGACCCAGTACTTC.

The J gene is TRBJ1-5, the V gene TRBV19, with TRBD1 as a possible D gene (5 bases). Germline CDR1 is LNHDA and CDR2 is SQIVND (reference sequence). Trimming cost V 3 bases and J 4 bases, with 13 bases left between them. CDR3 length equals 15 residues. In nucleotides, the CDR3 is TGTGCCAGTAGTATTCGGGGGTTAGGGAATCAGCCCCAGCATTTT. Protein: CASSIRGLGNQPQHF.

The J gene is TRBJ2-1, the V gene TRBV11-3; 7 nucleotides line up with TRBD2. CDR3 length equals 17 residues. J lost 2 bases, V lost 1 base, and 8 bases had no gene match. From germline, CDR1 is SGHNT and CDR2 YENEEA. CDR3 protein: CASSLVFGGGTYNEQFF. The CDR3 bases are TGTGCCAGCAGCTTAGTATTCGGGGGAGGGACCTACAATGAGCAGTTCTTC.

The CDR3 is CAISESMDTQYF. CDR3 coding DNA: TGTGCCATCAGTGAGTCGATGGATACGCAGTATTTT. V is TRBV10-3 and J is TRBJ2-3; D remains unclear. CDR1 and CDR2 from the germline V gene are ENHRY and SYGVKD. Trimming shortened V by 0 bases and J by 6 bases, and 4 bases separated the two germline ends. CDR3 length equals 12 residues.